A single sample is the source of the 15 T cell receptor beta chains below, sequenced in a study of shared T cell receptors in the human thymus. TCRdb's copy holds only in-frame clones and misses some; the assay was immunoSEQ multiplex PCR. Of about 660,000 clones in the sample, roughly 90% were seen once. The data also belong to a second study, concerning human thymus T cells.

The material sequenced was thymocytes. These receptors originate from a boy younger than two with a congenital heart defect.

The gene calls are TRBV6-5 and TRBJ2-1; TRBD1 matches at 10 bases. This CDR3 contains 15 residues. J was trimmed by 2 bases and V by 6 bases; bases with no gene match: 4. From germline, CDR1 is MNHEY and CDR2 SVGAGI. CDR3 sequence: CASRKGTGAYNEQFF. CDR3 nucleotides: TGTGCCAGCAGAAAGGGGACAGGGGCCTACAATGAGCAGTTCTTC.

CDR3 loop: CASRPTNGGSGNTIYF. The DNA of the CDR3 is TGTGCCAGCAGACCAACAAACGGGGGGTCTGGAAACACCATATATTTT. This chain uses TRBV27 with TRBJ1-3; maybe TRBD1 (5 bases). Germline CDR1 and CDR2: MNHEY and SMNVEV (reference sequence). The germline V and J ends were trimmed by 6 bases and 1 base, with 16 bases remaining between them. This CDR3 contains 16 residues.

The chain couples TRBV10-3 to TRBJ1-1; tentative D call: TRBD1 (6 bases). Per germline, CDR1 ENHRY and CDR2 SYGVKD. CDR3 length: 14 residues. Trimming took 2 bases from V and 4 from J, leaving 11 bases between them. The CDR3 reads CAISEPGEGTEAFF. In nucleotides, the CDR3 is TGTGCCATCAGTGAGCCAGGGGAGGGCACTGAAGCTTTCTTT.

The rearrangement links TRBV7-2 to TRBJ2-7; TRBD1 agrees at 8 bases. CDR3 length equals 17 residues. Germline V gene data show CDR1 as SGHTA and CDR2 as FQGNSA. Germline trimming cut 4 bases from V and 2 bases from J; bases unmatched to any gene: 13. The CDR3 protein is CASSSLPAGTGTYEQYF. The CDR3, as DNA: TGTGCCAGCAGCTCACTACCGGCGGGGACAGGCACCTACGAGCAGTACTTC. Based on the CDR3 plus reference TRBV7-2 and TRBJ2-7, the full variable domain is GAGVSQSPSNKVTEKGKDVELRCDPISGHTALYWYRQSLGQGLEFLIYFQGNSAPDKSGLPSDRFSAERTGGSVSTLTIQRTQQEDSAVYLCASSSLPAGTGTYEQYFGPGTRLTVT.

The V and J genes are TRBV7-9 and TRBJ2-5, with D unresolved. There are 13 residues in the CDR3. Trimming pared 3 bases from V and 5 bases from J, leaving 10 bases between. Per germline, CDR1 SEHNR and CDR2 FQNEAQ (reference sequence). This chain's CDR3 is CASSLRNGETQYF. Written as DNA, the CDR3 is TGTGCCAGCAGCTTGAGGAATGGGGAGACCCAGTACTTC.

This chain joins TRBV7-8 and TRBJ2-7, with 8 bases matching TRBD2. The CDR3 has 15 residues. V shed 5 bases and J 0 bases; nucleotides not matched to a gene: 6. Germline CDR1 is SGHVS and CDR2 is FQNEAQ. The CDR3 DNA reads TGTGCCAGCAGCCAACCCGGGACTAGCTCCTACGAGCAGTACTTC. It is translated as CASSQPGTSSYEQYF.

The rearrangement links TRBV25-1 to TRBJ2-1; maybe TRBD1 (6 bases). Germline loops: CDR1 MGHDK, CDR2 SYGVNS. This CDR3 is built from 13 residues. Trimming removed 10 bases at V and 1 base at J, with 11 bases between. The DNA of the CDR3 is TGTGCCACCAGGACAGAATCCTACAATGAGCAGTTCTTC. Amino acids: CATRTESYNEQFF.

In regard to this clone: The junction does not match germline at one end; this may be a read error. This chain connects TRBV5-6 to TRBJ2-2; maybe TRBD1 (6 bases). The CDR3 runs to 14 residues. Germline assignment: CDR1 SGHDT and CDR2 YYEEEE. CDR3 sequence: CASSGTRNAGELFF. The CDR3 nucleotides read TGTGCCAGCAGCGGGACAAGGAACGCCGGGGAGCTGTTTTTT.

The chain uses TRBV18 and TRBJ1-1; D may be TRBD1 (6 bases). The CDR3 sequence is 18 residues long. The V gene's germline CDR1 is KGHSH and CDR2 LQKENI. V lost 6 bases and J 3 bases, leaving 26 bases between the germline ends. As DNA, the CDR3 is TGTGCCAGCTCCCGTACAGACAGGTCTCAGCGTTCGGACACTGAAGCTTTCTTT. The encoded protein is CASSRTDRSQRSDTEAFF. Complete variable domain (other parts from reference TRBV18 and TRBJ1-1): NAGVMQNPRHLVRRRGQEARLRCSPMKGHSHVYWYRQLPEEGLKFMVYLQKENIIDESGMPKERFSAEFPKEGPSILRIQQVVRGDSAAYFCASSRTDRSQRSDTEAFFGQGTRLTVV.

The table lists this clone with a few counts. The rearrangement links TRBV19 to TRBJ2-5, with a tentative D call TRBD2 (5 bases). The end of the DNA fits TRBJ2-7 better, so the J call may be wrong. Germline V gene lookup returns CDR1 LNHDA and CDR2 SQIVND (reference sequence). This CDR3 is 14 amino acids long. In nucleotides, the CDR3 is TGTGCCAGTAGTATAGTAGGGCGGGTCGACGAGCAGTACTTC. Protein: CASSIVGRVDEQYF.

In DNA, the CDR3 is TGTGCCATCAGTGAGCGCGGGAGTGAAAACGAGCAGTACTTC. As protein: CAISERGSENEQYF. The chain joins TRBV10-3 to TRBJ2-7, with 7 bases matching TRBD2. The CDR3 loop spans 14 amino acids. With 2 bases clipped from V and 5 bases from J, the junction kept 6 bases outside the gene matches. CDR1 and CDR2 from the germline V gene are ENHRY and SYGVKD.

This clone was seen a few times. The CDR3 loop reads CASSLPVSGSVETQYF. The CDR3 DNA sequence: TGTGCCAGCAGCTTACCGGTTAGCGGGAGTGTAGAGACCCAGTACTTC. The V call is TRBV7-9, the J call TRBJ2-5, with TRBD2 matching 9 bases. This CDR3 is 16 amino acids long. With 2 bases clipped from V and 4 bases from J, the junction kept 8 bases outside the gene matches. Germline values: CDR1 SEHNR, CDR2 FQNEAQ (reference sequence). The whole variable domain, filled in from reference TRBV7-9 and TRBJ2-5, reads DTGVSQNPRHKITKRGQNVTFRCDPISEHNRLYWYRQTLGQGPEFLTYFQNEAQLEKSRLLSDRFSAERPKGSFSTLEIQRTEQGDSAMYLCASSLPVSGSVETQYFGPGTRLLVL.

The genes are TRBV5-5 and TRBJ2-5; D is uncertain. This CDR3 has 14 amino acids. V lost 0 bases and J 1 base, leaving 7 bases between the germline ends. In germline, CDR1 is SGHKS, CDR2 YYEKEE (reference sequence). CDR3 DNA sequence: TGTGCCAGCAGCTTGGATCAGTCCCAAGAGACCCAGTACTTC. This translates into CASSLDQSQETQYF.

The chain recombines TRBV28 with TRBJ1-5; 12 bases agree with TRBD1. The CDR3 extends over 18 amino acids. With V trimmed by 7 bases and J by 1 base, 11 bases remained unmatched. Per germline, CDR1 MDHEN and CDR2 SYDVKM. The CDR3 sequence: CASILSGTGGKSNQPQHF. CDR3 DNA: TGTGCCAGCATCCTGTCGGGGACAGGGGGCAAGAGCAATCAGCCCCAGCATTTT.

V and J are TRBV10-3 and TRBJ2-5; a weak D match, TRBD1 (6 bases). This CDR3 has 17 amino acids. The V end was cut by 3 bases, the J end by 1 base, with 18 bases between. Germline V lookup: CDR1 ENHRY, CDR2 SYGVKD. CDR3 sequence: CAISDWGPQSPQETQYF. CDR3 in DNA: TGTGCCATCAGTGATTGGGGGCCCCAGTCCCCCCAAGAGACCCAGTACTTC.